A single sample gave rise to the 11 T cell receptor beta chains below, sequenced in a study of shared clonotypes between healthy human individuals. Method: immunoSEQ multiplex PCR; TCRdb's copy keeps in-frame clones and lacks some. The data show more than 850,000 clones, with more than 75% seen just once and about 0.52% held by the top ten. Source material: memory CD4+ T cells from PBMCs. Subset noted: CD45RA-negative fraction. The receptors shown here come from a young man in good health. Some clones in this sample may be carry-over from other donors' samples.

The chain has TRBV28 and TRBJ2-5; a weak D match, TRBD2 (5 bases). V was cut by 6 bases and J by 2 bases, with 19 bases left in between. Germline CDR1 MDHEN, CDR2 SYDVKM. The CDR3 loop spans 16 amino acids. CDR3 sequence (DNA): TGTGCCAGCAGGCGGAATACCAGAGGGTTACAAGAGACCCAGTACTTC. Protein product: CASRRNTRGLQETQYF.

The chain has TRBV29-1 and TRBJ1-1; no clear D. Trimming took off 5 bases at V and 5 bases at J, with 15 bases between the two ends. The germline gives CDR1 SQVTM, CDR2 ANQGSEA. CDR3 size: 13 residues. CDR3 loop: CSVLGYRHTEAFF. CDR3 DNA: TGCAGCGTTTTGGGATATCGCCATACTGAAGCTTTCTTT.

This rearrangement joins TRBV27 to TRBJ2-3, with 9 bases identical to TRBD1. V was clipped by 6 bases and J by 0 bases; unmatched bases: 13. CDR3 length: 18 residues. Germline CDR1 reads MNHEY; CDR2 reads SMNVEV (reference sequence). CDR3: CASRLNPAQGASTDTQYF. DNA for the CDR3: TGTGCCAGCAGGCTAAACCCGGCACAGGGGGCTAGCACAGATACGCAGTATTTT.

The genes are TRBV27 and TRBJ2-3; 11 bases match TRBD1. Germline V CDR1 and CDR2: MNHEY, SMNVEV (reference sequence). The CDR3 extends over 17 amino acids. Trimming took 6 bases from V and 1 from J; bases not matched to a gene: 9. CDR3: CASSPGQGAPGTDTQYF. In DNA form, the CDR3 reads TGTGCCAGCAGCCCCGGACAGGGGGCGCCGGGCACAGATACGCAGTATTTT.

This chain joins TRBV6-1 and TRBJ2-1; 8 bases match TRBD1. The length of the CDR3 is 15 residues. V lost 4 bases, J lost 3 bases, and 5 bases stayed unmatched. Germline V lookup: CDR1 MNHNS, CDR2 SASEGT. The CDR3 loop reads CASSVSGQVYNEQFF. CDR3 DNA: TGTGCCAGCAGTGTGTCGGGACAGGTCTACAATGAGCAGTTCTTC.

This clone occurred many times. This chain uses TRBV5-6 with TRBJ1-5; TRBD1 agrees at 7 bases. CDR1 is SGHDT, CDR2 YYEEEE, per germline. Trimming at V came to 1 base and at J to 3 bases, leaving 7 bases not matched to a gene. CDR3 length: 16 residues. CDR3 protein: CASSLHSGTDNQPQHF. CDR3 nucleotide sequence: TGTGCCAGCAGCTTGCATTCCGGGACAGACAATCAGCCCCAGCATTTT.

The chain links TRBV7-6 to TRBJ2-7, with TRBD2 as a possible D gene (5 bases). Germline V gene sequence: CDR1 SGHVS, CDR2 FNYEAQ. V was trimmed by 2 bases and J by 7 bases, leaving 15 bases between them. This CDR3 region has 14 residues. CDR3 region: CASSLRPERGEQYF. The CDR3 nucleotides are TGTGCCAGCAGCTTAAGGCCCGAACGGGGAGAGCAGTACTTC. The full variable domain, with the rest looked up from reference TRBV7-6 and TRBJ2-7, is GAGVSQSPRYKVTKRGQDVALRCDPISGHVSLYWYRQALGQGPEFLTYFNYEAQQDKSGLPNDRFSAERPEGSISTLTIQRTEQRDSAMYRCASSLRPERGEQYFGPGTRLTVT.

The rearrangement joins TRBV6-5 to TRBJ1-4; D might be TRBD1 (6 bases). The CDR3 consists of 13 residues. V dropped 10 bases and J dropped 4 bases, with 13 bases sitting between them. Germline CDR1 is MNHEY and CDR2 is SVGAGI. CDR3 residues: CATRTAFNEKLFF. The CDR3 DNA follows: TGTGCCACCCGGACAGCTTTTAATGAAAAACTGTTTTTT.

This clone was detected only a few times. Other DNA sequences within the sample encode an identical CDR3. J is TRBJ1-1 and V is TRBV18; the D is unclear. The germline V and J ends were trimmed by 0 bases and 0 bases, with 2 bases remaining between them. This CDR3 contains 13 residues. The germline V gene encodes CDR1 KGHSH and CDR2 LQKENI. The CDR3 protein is CASSPPLNTEAFF. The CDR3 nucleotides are TGTGCCAGCTCACCACCATTGAACACTGAAGCTTTCTTT.

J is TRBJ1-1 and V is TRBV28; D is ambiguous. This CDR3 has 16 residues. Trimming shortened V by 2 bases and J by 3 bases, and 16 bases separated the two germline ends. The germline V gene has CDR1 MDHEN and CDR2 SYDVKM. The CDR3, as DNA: TGTGCCAGCAGTTTACGGGGATCCTGGGGTTACACTGAAGCTTTCTTT. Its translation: CASSLRGSWGYTEAFF.

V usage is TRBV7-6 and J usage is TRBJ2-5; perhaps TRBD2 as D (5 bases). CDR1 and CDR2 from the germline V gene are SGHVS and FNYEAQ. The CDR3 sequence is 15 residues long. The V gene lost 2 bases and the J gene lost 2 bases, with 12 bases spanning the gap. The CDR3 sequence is CASSLKRSVQETQYF. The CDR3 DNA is TGTGCCAGCAGCTTAAAGCGGTCTGTACAAGAGACCCAGTACTTC.